Each of the 4 T cell receptor beta chains below was sequenced from the same sample in a study of blood T cell repertoires in COVID-19 (dated by TCRdb to the early 2020s). To prepare the library, the immunoSEQ multiplex PCR assay was applied. In its TCRdb copy, this immuneACCESS table keeps in-frame sequences only and misses some clones. Where compared with another copy, unresolved V genes explain less than half of these, and the others have no known cause. The sample table records about 230,000 clones; around nine tenths of these occur just once. Roughly 10% of the sample comes from the top ten. The sequencing sample was made of PBMCs or T cells enriched from blood (not recorded which). These receptors came from a young man who had recovered from COVID-19.

This clone was seen more than once but under ten times. The rearrangement links TRBV28 to TRBJ1-2; TRBD1 is a possible D gene (5 bases). The V and J ends lost 6 bases and 4 bases respectively, with 15 bases between them. Looked up from germline, CDR1 is MDHEN and CDR2 is SYDVKM. This CDR3 has 14 residues. The CDR3 DNA follows: TGTGCCAGCAGGGGTGGAACAGGAATCTATGGCTACACCTTC. Translation gives CASRGGTGIYGYTF.

The chain carries TRBV30 and TRBJ1-4; 7 bases are shared with TRBD1. There are 15 residues in the CDR3. Germline V gene sequence: CDR1 GTSNPN, CDR2 SVGIG (reference sequence). The V and J ends lost 5 bases and 7 bases, in that order; junction bases with no gene match: 13. The CDR3 DNA follows: TGTGCCTGGGAGGGCTACAGGGGTGCAGCTGAAAAACTGTTTTTT. It is translated as CAWEGYRGAAEKLFF.

The chain has TRBV15 and TRBJ1-2, with D perhaps matching TRBD1 (6 bases). Germline loops: CDR1 LNHNV, CDR2 YYDKDF (reference sequence). Between the trimmed V and J ends, which lost 0 bases and 0 bases, there was a span of 20 bases. The length of the CDR3 is 19 residues. The CDR3 loop reads CATSRDGPQGSISNYGYTF. Here the CDR3 DNA reads TGTGCCACCAGCAGAGATGGGCCCCAGGGGAGCATCTCTAACTATGGCTACACCTTC.

The chain employs TRBV15 and TRBJ2-7; D unclear. V was clipped by 0 bases and J by 3 bases, with 12 bases between them. The germline gives CDR1 LNHNV, CDR2 YYDKDF (reference sequence). CDR3 length: 15 residues. The CDR3 DNA is TGTGCCACCAGCAGAGATTTACCCACCTACTACGAGCAGTACTTC. It is translated as CATSRDLPTYYEQYF.